One and the same sample provided the 13 T cell receptor beta chains below, sequenced in a study of blood T cell repertoires in COVID-19. Only in-frame clones appear in the TCRdb table, and some are missing; sequencing was by immunoSEQ multiplex PCR. The table shows about 100,000 clones, with around 89% occurring only once. Input material: peripheral blood. Receptors originate from a man aged 40-49 years with active or convalescent COVID-19.

The chain combines TRBV7-3 with TRBJ1-3; weak D call: TRBD1 (6 bases). Germline V lookup: CDR1 SGHTA, CDR2 FQGTGA. The CDR3 has 17 residues. Trimming cost V 3 bases and J 0 bases, with 15 bases left between them. The CDR3 coding sequence is TGTGCCAGCAGCTTCGGCCAGGGGCCCATCTCTGGAAACACCATATATTTT. This gives the protein CASSFGQGPISGNTIYF.

CDR3 residues: CASTATGALGEKLFF. The CDR3 region has the DNA TGTGCCAGCACCGCGACAGGGGCCCTTGGTGAAAAACTGTTTTTT. The rearrangement links TRBV6-5 to TRBJ1-4; 8 bases fit TRBD1. This CDR3 contains 15 residues. Germline CDR1 and CDR2: MNHEY and SVGAGI. V was pared by 7 bases and J by 7 bases, with 11 bases of the junction left unmatched.

This chain uses TRBV6-6 with TRBJ1-1; D is ambiguous. V was shortened by 2 bases and J by 1 base, with 8 bases between the two germline ends. Per the germline V gene, CDR1 is MNHNY and CDR2 is SVGAGI (reference sequence). The CDR3 is 14 amino acids. CDR3 nucleotide sequence: TGTGCCAGCAGTTACCTAGATAGGAACACTGAAGCTTTCTTT. Translated: CASSYLDRNTEAFF.

J is TRBJ2-1 and V is TRBV7-7; 9 bases are a match to TRBD2. The V gene end was trimmed by 5 bases and the J gene end by 4 bases; junction bases not matched to a gene: 6. This CDR3 is built from 15 residues. Germline-derived CDR1 and CDR2 are SSHAT and FNYEAQ (reference sequence). The CDR3 sequence: CASSRTSATYNEQFF. The CDR3 DNA is TGTGCCAGCAGCCGGACTAGCGCGACATACAATGAGCAGTTCTTC.

The chain is built from TRBV28 and TRBJ2-7; 10 bases agree with TRBD1. The J segment lost 6 bases and the V segment lost 4 bases, leaving 3 bases of the junction unmatched. CDR1 is MDHEN, CDR2 SYDVKM, per germline. The CDR3 is 13 amino acids. The CDR3 reads CASSSGQGVEQYF. For the CDR3, the DNA is TGTGCCAGCAGTTCTGGACAGGGGGTCGAGCAGTACTTC.

The sample holds one count of this clone. The V call is TRBV7-2, the J call TRBJ1-1, with D possibly being TRBD1 (5 bases). The CDR3 spans 14 residues. The germline V gene encodes CDR1 SGHTA and CDR2 FQGNSA. Trimming removed 6 bases at V and 6 bases at J, with 17 bases between. The CDR3 region is CASSQYKMTAEAFF. In nucleotides, the CDR3 is TGTGCCAGCAGTCAATACAAAATGACAGCTGAAGCTTTCTTT.

The chain couples TRBV4-1 to TRBJ2-3; 12 bases align to TRBD2. The CDR3 is 18 amino acids. Germline V lookup: CDR1 MGHRA, CDR2 YSYEKL. V trimming: 5 bases; J trimming: 6 bases; junction bases outside the gene matches: 15. CDR3 DNA sequence: TGCGCCAGCAGCTCCTCCCCCCTGACTAGCGGGAGAGGGGATACGCAGTATTTT. Protein product: CASSSSPLTSGRGDTQYF.

This chain uses TRBV5-4 with TRBJ2-2; D uncertain. Germline values: CDR1 SGHNT, CDR2 YYREEE (reference sequence). The V and J ends lost 5 bases and 3 bases respectively, with 11 bases between them. This CDR3 is built from 14 residues. This CDR3 is CASRGETYTGELFF. The CDR3 nucleotides read TGTGCCAGCAGGGGCGAAACATACACCGGGGAGCTGTTTTTT.

The chain has TRBV9 and TRBJ2-5; TRBD2 matches at 8 bases. V lost 6 bases, J lost 2 bases, and 9 bases stayed unmatched. Looked up from germline, CDR1 is SGDLS and CDR2 is YYNGEE. The CDR3 covers 15 residues. The CDR3 coding sequence is TGTGCCAGCACCCCGGCGGGGGGCTGGCAAGAGACCCAGTACTTC. Translation gives CASTPAGGWQETQYF.

This clone has just one count. In DNA form, the CDR3 reads TGCGCCAGCAGCTTGCATTCTAGCGGGACGAAGGAGACCCAGTACTTC. Amino acids: CASSLHSSGTKETQYF. J is TRBJ2-5 and V is TRBV5-1; 9 bases map to TRBD2. The CDR3 totals 16 residues. Trimming cost V 1 base and J 5 bases; bases outside gene matches: 9. Germline assignment: CDR1 SGHRS and CDR2 YFSETQ.

The chain couples TRBV28 to TRBJ1-6; TRBD1 matches at 9 bases. J was trimmed by 7 bases and V by 5 bases; bases with no gene match: 6. The germline gives CDR1 MDHEN, CDR2 SYDVKM. This CDR3 spans 15 amino acids. CDR3 loop: CASSPTDRGNSPLHF. CDR3 coding DNA: TGTGCCAGCAGTCCTACAGACAGGGGGAATTCACCCCTCCACTTT.

The chain combines TRBV2 with TRBJ1-5; 9 bases are a match to TRBD1. Losses at the gene ends were 6 bases for V and 4 bases for J; bases not matched to a gene: 1. Germline CDR1 reads SNHLY; CDR2 reads FYNNEI. CDR3 length equals 13 residues. CDR3 sequence (DNA): TGTGCCAGCAGGGACAGGGGTAATCAGCCCCAGCATTTT. Its protein product is CASRDRGNQPQHF.

The chain has TRBV19 and TRBJ1-1; D remains ambiguous. V lost 8 bases and J lost 1, with 8 bases in between. This CDR3 has 12 residues. CDR1 LNHDA and CDR2 SQIVND come from the germline V gene (reference sequence). Here the CDR3 reads CASRRGNTEAFF. The CDR3 DNA reads as TGTGCCAGTCGACGGGGGAACACTGAAGCTTTCTTT.